Listed below are T cell receptor beta chains from one sample, sequenced in a study of blood T cell repertoires in COVID-19. Assay: immunoSEQ multiplex PCR; the TCRdb copy retains only in-frame clones and omits some. The sample lists about 100,000 clones, roughly 79% occurring once. The specimen sequenced was peripheral blood. Every receptor here comes from a man in his 70s with active or convalescent COVID-19. Each CDR3 is given with its conserved first and last residue. Fields, in order: D gene, J gene, clone size, V gene, CDR3 DNA, CDR3 protein. D genes are given only for firm matches. Where a row states a size, it is once, few, many or the class of an expanded clone; other rows omit it.

D: -; J: TRBJ2-7; size: -; V: TRBV19; DNA: TGTGCCAGTAGTAGCAGCTACGAGCAGTACTTC; CDR3: CASSSSYEQYF
D: -; J: TRBJ1-1; size: -; V: TRBV3-1/TRBV3-2; DNA: TGTGCCAGCAGCGACCCTCTAAGGGGCACTGAAGCTTTCTTT; CDR3: CASSDPLRGTEAFF
D: TRBD1; J: TRBJ2-2; size: -; V: TRBV6-6; DNA: TGTGCCAGCAGTTACCCAGGACAGGGTTGGACCGGGGAGCTGTTTTTT; CDR3: CASSYPGQGWTGELFF
D: -; J: TRBJ2-1; size: few; V: TRBV23-1; DNA: TGCGCCAGCAGTCAATATGGGGCAGCTTTCGATGAGCAGTTCTTC; CDR3: CASSQYGAAFDEQFF
D: -; J: TRBJ1-3; size: -; V: TRBV16; DNA: TGTGCCAGCAGCCAGTCGCACAGGGACGGAAACACCATATATTTT; CDR3: CASSQSHRDGNTIYF
D: TRBD1; J: TRBJ1-4; size: few; V: TRBV2; DNA: TGTGCCAGCAGGCCAGGGGGCGGTAATGAAAAACTGTTTTTT; CDR3: CASRPGGGNEKLFF
D: TRBD1; J: TRBJ1-2; size: -; V: TRBV29-1; DNA: TGCAGCGTTGAGGGATACAGGGGGCGAATTGGTGGCTACACCTTC; CDR3: CSVEGYRGRIGGYTF
D: TRBD1; J: TRBJ1-2; size: -; V: TRBV9; DNA: TGTGCCAGCAGCGAGGGACAGGGGATCTATGGCTACACCTTC; CDR3: CASSEGQGIYGYTF
D: TRBD1; J: TRBJ1-5; size: -; V: TRBV14; DNA: TGTGCCAGCAGCCAAGGCGGGACAGTTTTATGTCAGCCCCAGCATTTT; CDR3: CASSQGGTVLCQPQHF
D: -; J: TRBJ1-2; size: few; V: TRBV9; DNA: TGTGCCAGCAGCTCCCTCGGGACTCCCTATGGCTACACCTTC; CDR3: CASSSLGTPYGYTF
D: -; J: TRBJ1-2; size: -; V: TRBV4-3; DNA: TGCGCCAGCAGCCCCCAGCAAGCGGTCAACTATGGCTACACCTTC; CDR3: CASSPQQAVNYGYTF
D: TRBD1; J: TRBJ2-7; size: -; V: TRBV9; DNA: TGTGCCAGCAGCGCCACCTCCGACAGGGCCCACGAGCAGTACTTC; CDR3: CASSATSDRAHEQYF
D: -; J: TRBJ1-5; size: few; V: TRBV28; DNA: TGTGCCAGCAGTCTAGGACAGCTCAATCAGCCCCAGCATTTT; CDR3: CASSLGQLNQPQHF
D: TRBD1; J: TRBJ2-3; size: -; V: TRBV7-2; DNA: TGTGCCAGTAGCTTAGGGGCAAACAGGGGGCGCACAGATACGCAGTATTTT; CDR3: CASSLGANRGRTDTQYF
D: -; J: TRBJ2-1; size: once; V: TRBV27; DNA: TGTGCCAGCAGCTGGTCGGTGATTTACAATGAGCAGTTCTTC; CDR3: CASSWSVIYNEQFF
D: TRBD1; J: TRBJ2-5; size: -; V: TRBV10-3; DNA: TGTGCCACCTGCCAGGGGGACGCGTACCAAGAGACCCAGTACTTC; CDR3: CATCQGDAYQETQYF
D: TRBD1; J: TRBJ1-1; size: once; V: TRBV7-2; DNA: TGTGCCAGCAGCTTAATACCCAAAACAGGGGTCACTGAAGCTTTCTTT; CDR3: CASSLIPKTGVTEAFF
D: -; J: TRBJ2-7; size: -; V: TRBV10-2; DNA: TGCGCCAGCAGCCCCACGGGGGCCCTGCGGGAGAGGTCCTACGAGCAGTACTTC; CDR3: CASSPTGALRERSYEQYF
D: TRBD2; J: TRBJ2-7; size: once; V: TRBV29-1; DNA: TGCAGCGCGGACGGGGGGAGCTCCTACGAGCAGTACTTC; CDR3: CSADGGSSYEQYF
D: TRBD1; J: TRBJ1-3; size: once; V: TRBV4-2; DNA: TGTGCCAGCAGCCCACCGGGGGGACAGGGGGTTAACACCATATATTTT; CDR3: CASSPPGGQGVNTIYF